This is a list of T cell receptor beta chains from one sample in a study of coeliac disease. Only in-frame clones appear in the TCRdb table, and some are missing; sequencing was by immunoSEQ multiplex PCR. The sample carries 4,000 to 6,000 clones, about 64% recorded once. The sequenced material came from lamina propria lymphocytes from the gut. Receptors were obtained from a woman in her 70s with celiac disease. Both conserved end residues are part of each CDR3. The D gene is left open where the match is weak. Size is omitted from some rows. Given values are once, few, many or a class for expanded clones.

>-|TRBV14|-|TRBJ2-7
CASSHPWLGVNEQYF
TGTGCCAGCAGCCACCCCTGGTTAGGAGTTAACGAGCAGTACTTC
>-|TRBV7-8|TRBD1|TRBJ1-6
CASSLVPGQGPSPLHF
TGTGCCAGCAGCTTAGTACCGGGACAGGGTCCTTCACCCCTCCACTTT
>few|TRBV2|-|TRBJ2-7
CASQYPRDIYEQYF
TGTGCCAGTCAGTACCCCCGGGACATCTACGAGCAGTACTTC
>-|TRBV7-7|-|TRBJ2-5
CASSHRPSAGETQYF
TGTGCTAGCAGTCACAGGCCATCAGCGGGAGAGACCCAGTACTTC
>-|TRBV6-1|-|TRBJ1-5
CASSHTEYQPQHF
TGTGCCAGCAGTCACACCGAATATCAGCCCCAGCATTTT
>-|TRBV4-1|TRBD1|TRBJ2-7
CASSQGQGGLFYEQYF
TGCGCCAGCAGCCAAGGACAGGGCGGTTTATTCTACGAGCAGTACTTC
>large|TRBV6-6|TRBD2|TRBJ2-4
CASSPGEDSGGDF
TGTGCCAGCAGTCCCGGGGAGGACAGCGGGGGGGACTTC
>-|TRBV7-8|-|TRBJ1-1
CASSLGGWTEAFF
TGTGCCAGCAGCTTAGGAGGGTGGACTGAAGCTTTCTTT
>-|TRBV6-1|-|TRBJ1-1
CASSEFSQGAFF
TGTGCCAGCAGTGAATTTTCCCAGGGGGCTTTCTTT
>few|TRBV29-1|-|TRBJ2-3
CSGTTRDTQYF
TGCAGCGGGACGACTAGAGATACGCAGTATTTT
>hyperexpanded|TRBV4-3|TRBD1|TRBJ2-7
CASSQGVGQGAVDEQYF
TGCGCCAGCAGCCAAGGCGTGGGCCAGGGGGCCGTCGACGAGCAGTACTTC
>-|TRBV11-2|TRBD1|TRBJ2-2
CASSETGGLPGELFF
TGTGCCAGCAGCGAGACAGGGGGCCTCCCCGGGGAGCTGTTTTTT
>large|TRBV5-4|TRBD2|TRBJ2-1
CASSSLGGVKGKFF
TGTGCCAGCAGCTCCTTGGGGGGGGTAAAGGGGAAGTTCTTC
>-|TRBV19|TRBD2|TRBJ2-3
CASSLAGGITDTQYF
TGTGCCAGTAGTTTAGCGGGGGGGATCACAGATACGCAGTATTTT
>-|TRBV7-8|-|TRBJ1-5
CASSFRQGNQPQHF
TGTGCCAGCAGTTTTAGACAGGGCAATCAGCCCCAGCATTTT
>once|TRBV5-6|-|TRBJ2-2
CASSQHIEGGGELFF
TGTGCCAGCAGCCAGCACATCGAGGGCGGCGGGGAGCTGTTTTTT
>-|TRBV19|TRBD1|TRBJ1-5
CASSVAGTGGNQPQHF
TGTGCCAGTAGCGTCGCCGGGACAGGGGGCAATCAGCCCCAGCATTTT
>-|TRBV5-1|-|TRBJ1-4
CASSPRGGTNEKLFF
TGCGCCAGCAGCCCCCGGGGGGGGACTAATGAAAAACTGTTTTTT
>-|TRBV30|-|TRBJ1-2
CAWSVDRNYGYTF
TGTGCCTGGAGTGTTGACAGGAACTATGGCTACACCTTC
>-|TRBV27|-|TRBJ2-5
CASSSILEETQYF
TGTGCCAGCAGTTCCATCCTTGAGGAGACCCAGTACTTC
>-|TRBV30|TRBD2|TRBJ2-7
CAWIPGDYRTYEQYF
TGTGCCTGGATACCTGGGGACTACCGTACCTACGAGCAGTACTTC
>-|TRBV5-1|TRBD1|TRBJ1-1
CASSSGQGRAEAFF
TGCGCCAGCAGCTCCGGACAGGGTAGGGCTGAAGCTTTCTTT
>few|TRBV2|-|TRBJ1-1
CASSEFVGTEAFF
TGTGCCAGCAGTGAATTTGTCGGCACTGAAGCTTTCTTT
>-|TRBV6-5|TRBD1|TRBJ2-7
CASRRQGAPYEQYF
TGTGCCAGCAGAAGACAGGGGGCGCCCTACGAGCAGTACTTC
>-|TRBV19|-|TRBJ2-5
CASSIASTYQETQYF
TGTGCCAGTAGTATAGCCTCGACTTACCAAGAGACCCAGTACTTC
>-|TRBV18|-|TRBJ1-3
CASSLGSGNTIYF
TGTGCCAGCTCACTCGGCTCTGGAAACACCATATATTTT
>-|TRBV2|TRBD2|TRBJ2-1
CASSPSGGAYNEQFF
TGTGCCAGCAGTCCGAGCGGGGGGGCCTACAATGAGCAGTTCTTC
>-|TRBV5-1|TRBD1|TRBJ1-3
CASRPDRGGGNTIYF
TGCGCCAGCAGACCGGACAGGGGCGGTGGAAACACCATATATTTT
>-|TRBV9|TRBD2|TRBJ2-1
CASSPRTSGAEFF
TGTGCCAGCAGCCCCCGGACTAGCGGGGCGGAGTTCTTC
>-|TRBV19|-|TRBJ1-1
CASTSRIGRAFF
TGTGCCAGTACCTCTCGGATAGGGAGAGCTTTCTTT
>-|TRBV5-1|-|TRBJ1-5
CASSLVGATYSRGYNQPQHF
TGCGCCAGCAGCTTGGTGGGGGCTACTTATTCTCGAGGATACAATCAGCCCCAGCATTTT
>-|TRBV4-2|TRBD2|TRBJ2-3
CASSLKAGVDTQYF
TGTGCCAGCAGCCTAAAGGCGGGGGTAGATACGCAGTATTTT
>once|TRBV4-1|TRBD2|TRBJ2-3
CASSHRRSSGGALRNTDTQYF
TGCGCCAGCAGCCATCGTCGGTCAAGCGGGGGGGCTTTACGAAACACAGATACGCAGTATTTT
>-|TRBV18|TRBD2|TRBJ2-1
CASSLSSTSGAYNEQFF
TGTGCCAGCTCACTTTCCTCGACTAGCGGGGCTTACAATGAGCAGTTCTTC
>-|TRBV30|-|TRBJ1-2
CAWSKRMEGYTF
TGTGCCTGGAGCAAAAGGATGGAGGGCTACACCTTC
>-|TRBV5-1|-|TRBJ2-1
CASSFSRPTDNEQFF
TGCGCCAGCAGCTTCAGCAGGCCCACGGACAATGAGCAGTTCTTC
>few|TRBV6-5|TRBD1|TRBJ2-7
CASSPTGGYEQYF
TGTGCCAGCAGTCCCACAGGGGGCTACGAGCAGTACTTC
>-|TRBV29-1|TRBD1|TRBJ2-2
CSVEIPGGVSRTGELFF
TGCAGCGTTGAAATCCCAGGGGGAGTAAGTCGCACCGGGGAGCTGTTTTTT
>-|TRBV27|TRBD1|TRBJ2-3
CASSLFPPGGLWTDTQYF
TGTGCCAGCAGTTTATTTCCTCCAGGGGGCCTCTGGACAGATACGCAGTATTTT
>-|TRBV4-3|TRBD1|TRBJ1-3
CASSQFQDRGRKYSGNTIYF
TGCGCCAGCAGCCAATTCCAGGACAGGGGAAGGAAATACTCTGGAAACACCATATATTTT
>-|TRBV15|TRBD1|TRBJ2-7
CATSSRTGPYEQYF
TGTGCCACCAGCAGCAGGACAGGGCCCTACGAGCAGTACTTC
>-|TRBV2|-|TRBJ2-1
CASSVSQGFNNEQFF
TGTGCCAGCAGTGTATCGCAGGGTTTTAACAATGAGCAGTTCTTC
>-|TRBV7-2|-|TRBJ1-1
CASSLVPLNTEAFF
TGTGCCAGCAGCTTAGTTCCCTTAAACACTGAAGCTTTCTTT
>-|TRBV4-3|TRBD2|TRBJ2-3
CASSQDPGLAGLAQYF
TGCGCCAGCAGCCAAGACCCGGGACTAGCGGGTTTAGCGCAGTATTTT
>once|TRBV9|-|TRBJ2-7
CASSAGQLMREQYF
TGTGCCAGCAGCGCGGGACAACTTATGAGAGAGCAGTACTTC
>-|TRBV5-4|TRBD1|TRBJ1-1
CASSRAGTGGNTEAFF
TGTGCCAGCAGCAGAGCCGGGACAGGGGGGAACACTGAAGCTTTCTTT
>few|TRBV11-2|-|TRBJ1-3
CASSLGAGTYGNTIYF
TGTGCCAGCAGCTTAGGAGCCGGGACATATGGAAACACCATATATTTT
>-|TRBV19|-|TRBJ1-1
CASSTRRIRNTEAFF
TGTGCCAGTAGTACTCGCAGGATAAGGAACACTGAAGCTTTCTTT
>-|TRBV18|TRBD1|TRBJ1-6
CASSPAGQGNSPLHF
TGTGCCAGCTCCCCCGCGGGACAGGGGAATTCACCCCTCCACTTT